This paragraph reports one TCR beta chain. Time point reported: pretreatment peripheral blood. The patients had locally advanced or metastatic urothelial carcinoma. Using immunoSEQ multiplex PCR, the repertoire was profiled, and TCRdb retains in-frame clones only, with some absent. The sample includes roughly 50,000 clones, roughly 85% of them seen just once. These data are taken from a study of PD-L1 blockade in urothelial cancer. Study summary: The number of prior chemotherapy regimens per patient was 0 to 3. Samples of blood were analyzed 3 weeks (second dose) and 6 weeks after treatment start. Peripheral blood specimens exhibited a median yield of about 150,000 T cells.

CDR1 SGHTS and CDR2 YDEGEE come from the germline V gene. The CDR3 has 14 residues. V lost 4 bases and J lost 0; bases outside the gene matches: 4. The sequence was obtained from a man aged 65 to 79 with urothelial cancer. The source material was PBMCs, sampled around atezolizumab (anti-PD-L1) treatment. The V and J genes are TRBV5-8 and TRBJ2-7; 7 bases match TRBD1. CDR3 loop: CASSKGGFSYEQYF. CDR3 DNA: TGTGCCAGCAGCAAAGGGGGCTTCTCCTACGAGCAGTACTTC.